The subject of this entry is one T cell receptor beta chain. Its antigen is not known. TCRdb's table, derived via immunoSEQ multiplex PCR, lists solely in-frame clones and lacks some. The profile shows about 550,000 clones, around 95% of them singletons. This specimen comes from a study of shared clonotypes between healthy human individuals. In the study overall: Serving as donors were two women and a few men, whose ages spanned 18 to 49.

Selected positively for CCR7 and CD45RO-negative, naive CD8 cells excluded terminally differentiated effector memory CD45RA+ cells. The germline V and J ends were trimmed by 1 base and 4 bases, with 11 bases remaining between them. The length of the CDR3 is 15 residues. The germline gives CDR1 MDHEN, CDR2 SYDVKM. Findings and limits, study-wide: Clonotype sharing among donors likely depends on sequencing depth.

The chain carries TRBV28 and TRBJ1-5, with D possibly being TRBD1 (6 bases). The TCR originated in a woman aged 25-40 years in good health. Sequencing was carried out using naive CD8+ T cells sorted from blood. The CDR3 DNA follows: TGTGCCAGCAGTTTATCCCTGACAGGAAATCAGCCCCAGCATTTT. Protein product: CASSLSLTGNQPQHF.